This T cell receptor (beta chain) appears in the sequencing data of a study of blood T cell repertoires in COVID-19. The wider study: Samples of COVID-19 (acute and convalescent) were obtained from the United States, Italy and Spain. Sources were T cells, B-cell-depleted T cells, or PBMCs; the material itself was cDNA or gDNA.

Profiling relied on immunoSEQ multiplex PCR, and the TCRdb table lists in-frame clones only, not all of them. The table includes 120,000 to 150,000 clones, around 88% detected once. Sequences were obtained from peripheral blood. The source is a woman aged 55 to 70 with acute or convalescent COVID-19.

The CDR3 sequence is CASSPDWVYNEQFF. CDR3 sequence (DNA): TGTGCCAGCAGCCCCGACTGGGTTTACAATGAGCAGTTCTTC. The chain has TRBV3-1 (or the pseudogene TRBV3-2) and TRBJ2-1; D remains ambiguous. Germline CDR1 is LGHDT and CDR2 is YNNKEL (reference sequence). This CDR3 is built from 14 residues. The V gene lost 4 bases and the J gene lost 4 bases, with 11 bases spanning the gap.